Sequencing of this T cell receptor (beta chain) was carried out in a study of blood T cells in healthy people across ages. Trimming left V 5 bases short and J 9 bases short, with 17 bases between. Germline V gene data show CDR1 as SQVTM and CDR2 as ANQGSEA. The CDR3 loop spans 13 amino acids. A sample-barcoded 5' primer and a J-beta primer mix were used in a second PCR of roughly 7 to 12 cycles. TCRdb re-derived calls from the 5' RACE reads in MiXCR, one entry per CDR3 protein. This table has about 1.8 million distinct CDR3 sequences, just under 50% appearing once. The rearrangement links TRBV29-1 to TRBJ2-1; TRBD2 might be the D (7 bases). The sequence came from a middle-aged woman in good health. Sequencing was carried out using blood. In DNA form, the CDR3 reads TGCAGCGTTTCCGCTGGGGGGGCAGGTGAGCAGTTCTTC. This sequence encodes CSVSAGGAGEQFF.